The 5 T cell receptor beta chains in this list originate from one sample, sequenced in a study of cytomegalovirus exposure and HLA in healthy donors. The primer mix had 60 Vbeta and 13 Jbeta primers. Some clones are missing from TCRdb's copy, which holds only in-frame ones; the method was immunoSEQ multiplex PCR. The repertoire consists of about 160,000 clones, with around 85% occurring once and the leading ten covering 1%. Sequenced: PBMCs. The receptors here all came from a boy between 2 and 15 years old in good health and CMV-seronegative.

The table lists this clone with a count of one. The CDR3 reads CASSVASGRAGETQYF. CDR3 nucleotides: TGTGCCAGCAGCGTAGCTAGCGGGAGGGCCGGAGAGACCCAGTACTTC. This chain links TRBV9 with TRBJ2-5; 12 nucleotides match TRBD2. Germline V gene data show CDR1 as SGDLS and CDR2 as YYNGEE. J gave up 4 bases and V 0 bases, and 4 bases lay outside the gene matches. The CDR3 length is 16 residues.

The V call is TRBV6-4, the J call TRBJ1-2; no reliable D call. Germline-derived CDR1 and CDR2 are MRHNA and SNTAGT. This CDR3 is 13 amino acids long. Trimming stripped 0 bases from V and 8 bases from J, with 10 bases between. CDR3 DNA: TGTGCCAGCAGTGACTCAGGCGGTGAAGGCTACACCTTC. Translating gives CASSDSGGEGYTF.

J is TRBJ1-4 and V is TRBV6-5; weak D call: TRBD1 (5 bases). This CDR3 contains 16 residues. Germline V CDR1 and CDR2: MNHEY, SVGAGI. The V end lost 0 bases, the J end lost 5 bases, and 13 bases lay between the germline ends. The CDR3 region is CASSYSIGQGNEKLFF. The CDR3 coding sequence is TGTGCCAGCAGTTACTCGATCGGGCAGGGAAATGAAAAACTGTTTTTT.

The chain uses TRBV2 and TRBJ1-5, with 8 positions matching TRBD1. Per germline, CDR1 SNHLY and CDR2 FYNNEI. Unmatched junction bases numbered 7, after V lost 3 bases and J lost 0 bases. The CDR3 is made up of 17 amino acids. The CDR3 loop reads CASSDGQGPYSNQPQHF. For the CDR3, the DNA is TGTGCCAGCAGTGATGGACAGGGCCCTTATAGCAATCAGCCCCAGCATTTT.

The J gene is TRBJ2-1, the V gene TRBV25-1; 8 nucleotides align to TRBD2. The CDR3 runs 17 residues. Germline trimming cut 4 bases from V and 5 bases from J; bases unmatched to any gene: 13. CDR1 MGHDK and CDR2 SYGVNS come from the germline V gene. Here the CDR3 DNA reads TGTGCCAGCAGTGCGGGAATCCTTAGCGGGATCGACAATGAGCAGTTCTTC. Translation: CASSAGILSGIDNEQFF.